These 10 T cell receptor beta chains came from one sample sequenced in a study of graft-versus-host responses after intestinal transplantation. Method: immunoSEQ multiplex PCR; TCRdb's copy keeps in-frame clones and lacks some. Of about 8,400 clones listed, under 80% are singletons. Intraepithelial and lamina propria lymphocytes were isolated from graft specimens. Here the sequenced sample was ileum tissue, taken 494 days after intestinal transplant. All receptors come from a human patient who received an intestinal transplant, so some T cells may come from the graft donor.

This rearrangement joins TRBV7-3 to TRBJ2-1; no definite D call. CDR1 and CDR2 (germline): SGHTA, FQGTGA. Trimming removed 3 bases from V and 6 bases from J, with 9 bases in between. This CDR3 is built from 13 residues. The CDR3 reads CASSFGRSNEQFF. For the CDR3, the DNA is TGTGCCAGCAGCTTCGGACGAAGCAATGAGCAGTTCTTC.

This clone was recorded a few times. This CDR3 is also generated by other DNA sequences in the sample. The chain carries TRBV5-1 and TRBJ2-7; 7 bases match TRBD1. The V and J ends lost 0 bases and 1 base, in that order; junction bases with no gene match: 7. From germline, CDR1 is SGHRS and CDR2 YFSETQ. This CDR3 comprises 16 residues. This CDR3 reads CASSLGQGPQSYEQYF. CDR3 nucleotides: TGCGCCAGCAGCTTGGGACAGGGACCTCAATCCTACGAGCAGTACTTC. The full variable domain, rest sourced from reference TRBV5-1 and TRBJ2-7, is KAGVTQTPRYLIKTRGQQVTLSCSPISGHRSVSWYQQTPGQGLQFLFEYFSETQRNKGNFPGRFSGRQFSNSRSEMNVSTLELGDSALYLCASSLGQGPQSYEQYFGPGTRLTVT.

The genes are TRBV7-3 and TRBJ2-3; TRBD1 is a possible D gene (5 bases). Germline lookup yields CDR1 SGHTA and CDR2 FQGTGA. V was cut by 4 bases and J by 0 bases, with 11 bases left in between. This CDR3 is built from 15 residues. Written as DNA, the CDR3 is TGTGCCAGCAGCTCGAGTGGACACAGCACAGATACGCAGTATTTT. This sequence encodes CASSSSGHSTDTQYF.

The J gene is TRBJ1-3, the V gene TRBV7-9; TRBD1 matches at 7 bases. CDR3 length: 16 amino acids. Germline V gives CDR1 SEHNR, CDR2 FQNEAQ (reference sequence). J was trimmed by 4 bases and V by 0 bases; bases with no gene match: 6. The CDR3 nucleotides read TGTGCCAGCAGCTTAGCGCAGCCAGGGGGAGGAAACACCATATATTTT. Its translation is CASSLAQPGGGNTIYF.

The chain couples TRBV6-5 to TRBJ2-1; TRBD2 aligns across 13 bases. V shed 6 bases, J shed 15 bases, and the junction held 11 bases outside the gene matches. CDR1 MNHEY and CDR2 SVGAGI come from the germline V gene. CDR3 length: 14 residues. CDR3 protein: CASSSGLAGAIWFF. CDR3 nucleotides: TGTGCCAGCAGCTCCGGACTAGCGGGGGCTATTTGGTTCTTC.

J is TRBJ2-7 and V is TRBV4-1, with D maybe TRBD2 (5 bases). The CDR3 length is 13 residues. Trimming pared 3 bases from V and 7 bases from J, leaving 13 bases between. In germline, CDR1 is MGHRA, CDR2 YSYEKL. The CDR3: CASSHPDLGEQYF. The CDR3 coding sequence is TGCGCCAGCAGCCATCCGGACTTGGGGGAGCAGTACTTC.

In this sample, this clone turned up a few times. The J gene is TRBJ2-1, the V gene TRBV2; 12 bases are shared with TRBD1. The CDR3 is 16 amino acids. Germline-derived CDR1 and CDR2 are SNHLY and FYNNEI. J lost 6 bases, V lost 6 bases, and 9 bases had no gene match. The CDR3 reads CASRVGQGQGANEQFF. The CDR3 DNA reads TGTGCCAGCAGGGTGGGGCAGGGACAGGGGGCCAATGAGCAGTTCTTC.

This sequence joins TRBV6-5 and TRBJ2-3; TRBD2 matches 10 bases. The germline gives CDR1 MNHEY, CDR2 SVGAGI. This CDR3 region has 13 residues. The V gene end was trimmed by 7 bases and the J gene end by 7 bases; junction bases not matched to a gene: 5. The CDR3 bases are TGTGCCAGCACGGCTAGCGGGAGACATACGCAGTATTTT. This gives the protein CASTASGRHTQYF.

The chain carries TRBV6-6 and TRBJ2-1; no definite D call. Germline CDR1 reads MNHNY; CDR2 reads SVGAGI (reference sequence). The CDR3 consists of 13 residues. The V and J ends lost 2 bases and 5 bases respectively, with 7 bases between them. For the CDR3, the DNA is TGTGCCAGCAGTTACACGACCAACAATGAGCAGTTCTTC. Protein sequence: CASSYTTNNEQFF.

The chain recombines TRBV11-3 with TRBJ1-2, with D hard to call. Trimming cost V 5 bases and J 8 bases, with 15 bases left between them. Germline V gene lookup returns CDR1 SGHNT and CDR2 YENEEA. This CDR3 is 13 amino acids long. CDR3 coding DNA: TGTGCCAGCAGCACCCGACAAGGGTTCGGCTACACCTTC. Amino acids: CASSTRQGFGYTF.